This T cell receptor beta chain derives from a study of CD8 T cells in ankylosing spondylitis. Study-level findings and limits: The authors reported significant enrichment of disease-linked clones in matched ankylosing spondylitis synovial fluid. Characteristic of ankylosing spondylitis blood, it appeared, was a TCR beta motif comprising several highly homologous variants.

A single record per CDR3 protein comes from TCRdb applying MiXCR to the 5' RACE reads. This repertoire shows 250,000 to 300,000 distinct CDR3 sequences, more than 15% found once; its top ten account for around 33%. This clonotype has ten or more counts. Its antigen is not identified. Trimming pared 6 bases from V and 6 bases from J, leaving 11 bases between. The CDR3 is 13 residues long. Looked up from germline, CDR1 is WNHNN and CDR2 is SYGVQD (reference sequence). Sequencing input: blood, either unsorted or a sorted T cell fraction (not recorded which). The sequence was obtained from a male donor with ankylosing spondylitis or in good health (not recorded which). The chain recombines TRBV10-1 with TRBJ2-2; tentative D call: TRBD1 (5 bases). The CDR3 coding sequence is TGCGCCAGCAGCCAGGGTGATTCCGGGGAGCTGTTTTTT. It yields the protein CASSQGDSGELFF.